The sequence of this TCR beta chain was determined in a study of identical twins. The donor group consisted entirely of healthy Caucasians. A universal primer site arose from template switching, and cDNA bore unique molecular identifiers. TCRdb itself ran the 5' RACE reads through MiXCR, one entry per CDR3 protein. The table records roughly 290,000 distinct CDR3 sequences, roughly 10% of them present only once. Trimming took off 1 base at V and 2 bases at J, with 9 bases between the two ends. The V gene's germline CDR1 is SQVTM and CDR2 ANQGSEA. The CDR3 consists of 13 residues. A further study also used this sample, focusing on yellow fever vaccine responses in identical twins.

Sequenced material: CD8+ T cells sorted from blood. V is TRBV29-1 and J is TRBJ2-7, with D hard to call. The receptor was isolated from a woman aged 18 to 35 in good health. CDR3 residues: CSVEGPPTYEQYF. DNA for the CDR3: TGCAGCGTTGAAGGCCCCCCAACCTACGAGCAGTACTTC.